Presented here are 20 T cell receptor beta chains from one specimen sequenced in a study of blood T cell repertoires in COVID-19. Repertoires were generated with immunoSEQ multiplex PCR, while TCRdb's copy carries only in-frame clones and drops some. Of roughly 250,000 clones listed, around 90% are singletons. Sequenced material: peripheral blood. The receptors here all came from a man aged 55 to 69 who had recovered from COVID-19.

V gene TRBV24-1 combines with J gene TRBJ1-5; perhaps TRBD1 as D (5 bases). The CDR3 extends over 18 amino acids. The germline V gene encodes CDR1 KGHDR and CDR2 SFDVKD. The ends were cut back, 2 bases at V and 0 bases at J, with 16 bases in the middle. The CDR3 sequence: CATSDSSAAGLSNQPQHF. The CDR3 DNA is TGTGCCACCAGTGATTCTTCGGCGGCAGGGCTTAGCAATCAGCCCCAGCATTTT.

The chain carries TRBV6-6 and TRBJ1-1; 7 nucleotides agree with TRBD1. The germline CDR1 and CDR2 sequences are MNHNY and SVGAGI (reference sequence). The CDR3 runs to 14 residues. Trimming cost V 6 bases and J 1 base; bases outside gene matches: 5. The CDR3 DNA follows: TGTGCCAGCAGCAGACAGGGAGGGAACACTGAAGCTTTCTTT. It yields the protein CASSRQGGNTEAFF.

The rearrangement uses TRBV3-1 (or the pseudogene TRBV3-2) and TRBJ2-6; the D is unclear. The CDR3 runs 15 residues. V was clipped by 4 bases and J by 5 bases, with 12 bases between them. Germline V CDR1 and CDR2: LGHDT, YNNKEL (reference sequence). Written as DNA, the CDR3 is TGTGCCAGCAGCCCCCGCGGTGGTCGGGCCAACGTCCTGACTTTC. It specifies CASSPRGGRANVLTF.

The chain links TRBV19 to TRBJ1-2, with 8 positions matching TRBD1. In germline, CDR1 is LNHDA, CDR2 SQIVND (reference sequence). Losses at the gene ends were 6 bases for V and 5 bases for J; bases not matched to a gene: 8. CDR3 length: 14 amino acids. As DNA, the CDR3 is TGTGCCAGTAGCTCATGGGACAGGAGTTATGGCTACACCTTC. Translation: CASSSWDRSYGYTF.

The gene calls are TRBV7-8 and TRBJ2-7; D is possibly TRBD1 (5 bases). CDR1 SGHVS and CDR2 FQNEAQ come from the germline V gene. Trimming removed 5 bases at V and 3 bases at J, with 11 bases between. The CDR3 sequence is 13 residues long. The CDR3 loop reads CASSKDTNYEQYV. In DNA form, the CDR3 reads TGTGCCAGCAGCAAGGACACGAACTACGAGCAGTACGTC.

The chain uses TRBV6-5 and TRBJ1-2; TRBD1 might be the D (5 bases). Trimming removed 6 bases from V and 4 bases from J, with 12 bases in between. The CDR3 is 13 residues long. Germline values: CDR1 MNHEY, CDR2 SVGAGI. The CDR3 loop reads CASRGRGIYGYTF. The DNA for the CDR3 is TGTGCCAGCAGGGGGCGCGGTATCTATGGCTACACCTTC.

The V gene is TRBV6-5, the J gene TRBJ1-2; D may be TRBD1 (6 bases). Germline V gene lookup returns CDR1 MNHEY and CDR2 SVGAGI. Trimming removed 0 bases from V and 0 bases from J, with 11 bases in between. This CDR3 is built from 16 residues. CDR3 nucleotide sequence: TGTGCCAGCAGTTACTCGCGGGGGGCAGCTAACTATGGCTACACCTTC. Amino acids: CASSYSRGAANYGYTF.

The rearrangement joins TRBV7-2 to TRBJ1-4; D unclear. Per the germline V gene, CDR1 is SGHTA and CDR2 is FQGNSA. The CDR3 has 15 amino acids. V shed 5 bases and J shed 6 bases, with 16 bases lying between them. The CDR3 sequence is CASSPGPGLDEKLFF. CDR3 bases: TGTGCCAGCAGCCCCGGACCCGGACTGGATGAAAAACTGTTTTTT.

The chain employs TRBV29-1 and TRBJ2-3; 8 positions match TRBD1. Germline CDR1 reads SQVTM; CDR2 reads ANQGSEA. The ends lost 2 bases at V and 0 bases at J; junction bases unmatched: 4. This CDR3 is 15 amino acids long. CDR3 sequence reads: CSVEYRGFSTDTQYF. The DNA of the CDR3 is TGCAGCGTTGAATACAGGGGGTTTAGCACAGATACGCAGTATTTT.

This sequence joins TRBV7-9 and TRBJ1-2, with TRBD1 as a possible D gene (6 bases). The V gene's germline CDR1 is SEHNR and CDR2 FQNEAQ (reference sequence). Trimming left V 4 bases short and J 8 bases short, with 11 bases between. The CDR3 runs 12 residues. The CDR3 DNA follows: TGTGCCAGCAGCTCACAGGGTTTGGGCTACACCTTC. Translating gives CASSSQGLGYTF.

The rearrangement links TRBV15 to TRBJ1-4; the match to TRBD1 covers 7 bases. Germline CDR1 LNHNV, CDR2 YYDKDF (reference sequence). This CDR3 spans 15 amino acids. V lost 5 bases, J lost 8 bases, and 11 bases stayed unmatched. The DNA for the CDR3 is TGTGCCACCAGCGGTCAGACACAGGGGAGAGAAAAACTGTTTTTT. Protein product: CATSGQTQGREKLFF.

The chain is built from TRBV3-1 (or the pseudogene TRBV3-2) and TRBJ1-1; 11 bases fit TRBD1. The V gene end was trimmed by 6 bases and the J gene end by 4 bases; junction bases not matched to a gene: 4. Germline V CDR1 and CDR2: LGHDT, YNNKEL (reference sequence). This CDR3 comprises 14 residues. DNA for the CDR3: TGTGCCAGCAGGGGGACAGGGGGTAGCACTGAAGCTTTCTTT. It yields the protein CASRGTGGSTEAFF.

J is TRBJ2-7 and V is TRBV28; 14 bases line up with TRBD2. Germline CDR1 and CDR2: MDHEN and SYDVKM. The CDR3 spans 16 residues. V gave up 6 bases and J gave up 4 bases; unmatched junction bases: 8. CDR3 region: CASRAAGLAGAYEQYF. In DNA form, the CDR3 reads TGTGCCAGCAGAGCTGCGGGACTAGCGGGGGCTTACGAGCAGTACTTC. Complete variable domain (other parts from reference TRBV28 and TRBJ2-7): DVKVTQSSRYLVKRTGEKVFLECVQDMDHENMFWYRQDPGLGLRLIYFSYDVKMKEKGDIPEGYSVSREKKERFSLILESASTNQTSMYLCASRAAGLAGAYEQYFGPGTRLTVT.

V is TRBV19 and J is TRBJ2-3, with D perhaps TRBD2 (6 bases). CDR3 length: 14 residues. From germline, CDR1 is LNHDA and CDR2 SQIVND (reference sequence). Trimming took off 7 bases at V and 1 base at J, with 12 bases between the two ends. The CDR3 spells CASKELAGTDTQYF. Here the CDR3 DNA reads TGTGCCAGTAAGGAACTAGCTGGCACAGATACGCAGTATTTT. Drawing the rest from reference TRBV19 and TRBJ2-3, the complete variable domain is DGGITQSPKYLFRKEGQNVTLSCEQNLNHDAMYWYRQDPGQGLRLIYYSQIVNDFQKGDIAEGYSVSREKKESFPLTVTSAQKNPTAFYLCASKELAGTDTQYFGPGTRLTVL.

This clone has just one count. CDR3 nucleotides: TGTGCCAGCAGCTGGAGGGGCGAGGGGGAGCTGTTTTTT. Encoded protein: CASSWRGEGELFF. The chain uses TRBV11-2 and TRBJ2-2, with a tentative D call TRBD2 (6 bases). CDR3 size: 13 residues. The V end lost 4 bases, the J end lost 8 bases, and 11 bases lay between the germline ends. Germline V gene data show CDR1 as SGHAT and CDR2 as FQNNGV.

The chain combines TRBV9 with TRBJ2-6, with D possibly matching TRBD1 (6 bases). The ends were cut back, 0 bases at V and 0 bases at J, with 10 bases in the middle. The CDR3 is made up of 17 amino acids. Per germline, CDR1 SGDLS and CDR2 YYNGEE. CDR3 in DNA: TGTGCCAGCAGCGTAGCAGGGGACACCTCTGGGGCCAACGTCCTGACTTTC. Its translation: CASSVAGDTSGANVLTF.

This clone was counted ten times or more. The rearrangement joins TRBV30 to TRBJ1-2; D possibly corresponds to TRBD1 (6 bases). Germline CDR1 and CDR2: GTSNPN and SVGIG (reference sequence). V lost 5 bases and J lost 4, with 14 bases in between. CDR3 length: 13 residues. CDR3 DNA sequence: TGTGCCTGGGATCAAGGGGGATCCTATGGCTACACCTTC. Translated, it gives CAWDQGGSYGYTF.

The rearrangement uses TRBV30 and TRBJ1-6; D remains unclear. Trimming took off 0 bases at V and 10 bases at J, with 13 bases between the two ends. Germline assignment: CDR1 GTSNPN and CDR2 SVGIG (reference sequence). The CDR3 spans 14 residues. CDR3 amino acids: CAWSVRGVVSPLHF. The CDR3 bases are TGTGCCTGGAGTGTACGCGGGGTCGTGTCACCCCTCCACTTT.

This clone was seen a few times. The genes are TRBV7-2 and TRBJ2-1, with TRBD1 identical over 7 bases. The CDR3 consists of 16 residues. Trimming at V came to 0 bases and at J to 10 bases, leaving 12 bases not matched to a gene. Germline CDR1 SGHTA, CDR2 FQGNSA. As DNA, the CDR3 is TGTGCCAGCAGCTTAGCTCCCCCCGGGACAGTGGCGGAGCAGTTCTTC. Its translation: CASSLAPPGTVAEQFF. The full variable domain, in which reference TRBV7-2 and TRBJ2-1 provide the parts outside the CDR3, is GAGVSQSPSNKVTEKGKDVELRCDPISGHTALYWYRQSLGQGLEFLIYFQGNSAPDKSGLPSDRFSAERTGGSVSTLTIQRTQQEDSAVYLCASSLAPPGTVAEQFFGPGTRLTVL.

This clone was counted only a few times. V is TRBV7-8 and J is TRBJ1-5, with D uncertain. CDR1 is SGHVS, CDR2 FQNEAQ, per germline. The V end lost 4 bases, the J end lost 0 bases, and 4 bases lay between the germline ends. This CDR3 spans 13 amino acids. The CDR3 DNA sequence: TGTGCCAGCAGCTCTAATAGCAATCAGCCCCAGCATTTT. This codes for CASSSNSNQPQHF.